These 18 T cell receptor beta chains came from one sample sequenced in a study of blood T cell repertoires in COVID-19 (dated by TCRdb to between 2020 and 2021). Libraries were built with the immunoSEQ multiplex PCR assay. The table comes from immuneACCESS by way of TCRdb, which keeps in-frame sequences with V and J called. Part of the clones is missing from these tables; in studies checked, under half for an unresolved V gene and the rest for unknown reasons. The sample table lists 250,000 to 350,000 clones, about 92% of them with a count of one. The ten largest clonotypes hold about 18% of the sample. Sequencing was carried out using PBMCs or T cells enriched from blood (not recorded which). All receptors derive from a woman in her thirties who had recovered from COVID-19.

This clone has a single count. The J gene is TRBJ1-3, the V gene TRBV5-4; D is unclear. Between the trimmed V and J ends, which lost 2 bases and 0 bases, there was a span of 6 bases. The CDR3 has 14 residues. The germline CDR1 and CDR2 sequences are SGHNT and YYREEE (reference sequence). CDR3 sequence: CASSLQHSGNTIYF. In nucleotides, the CDR3 is TGTGCCAGCAGCTTACAGCACTCTGGAAACACCATATATTTT. Supplemented by reference TRBV5-4 and TRBJ1-3, the full variable domain reads ETGVTQSPTHLIKTRGQQVTLRCSSQSGHNTVSWYQQALGQGPQFIFQYYREEENGRGNFPPRFSGLQFPNYSSELNVNALELDDSALYLCASSLQHSGNTIYFGEGSWLTVV.

This clone was found a few times. The chain joins TRBV13 to TRBJ2-1; unclear D gene. The V and J ends lost 2 bases and 4 bases respectively, with 6 bases between them. Germline V gene sequence: CDR1 PRHDT, CDR2 FYEKMQ (reference sequence). CDR3 length: 13 amino acids. CDR3 in DNA: TGTGCCAGCAGCTTACTGCGGTACAATGAGCAGTTCTTC. Residues: CASSLLRYNEQFF. The entire variable domain, with the rest obtained from reference TRBV13 and TRBJ2-1, is as follows: AAGVIQSPRHLIKEKRETATLKCYPIPRHDTVYWYQQGPGQDPQFLISFYEKMQSDKGSIPDRFSAQQFSDYHSELNMSSLELGDSALYFCASSLLRYNEQFFGPGTRLTVL.

V usage is TRBV7-9 and J usage is TRBJ1-2, with D perhaps matching TRBD1 (6 bases). Trimming took 5 bases from V and 3 from J, leaving 19 bases between them. CDR1 and CDR2 from the germline V gene are SEHNR and FQNEAQ (reference sequence). This CDR3 contains 16 residues. In DNA form, the CDR3 reads TGTGCCAGCAGCGTACCAGAGACAGGTTGGGACTATGGCTACACCTTC. It is translated as CASSVPETGWDYGYTF.

The genes are TRBV4-3 and TRBJ1-1; D not certain. CDR1 and CDR2 from the germline V gene are LGHNA and YSLEER. This CDR3 is 14 amino acids long. The V end was cut by 1 base, the J end by 1 base, with 7 bases between. The DNA for the CDR3 is TGCGCCAGCAGCCAAGGCGGTAGGAACACTGAAGCTTTCTTT. Amino acids: CASSQGGRNTEAFF.

This chain links TRBV11-2 with TRBJ1-3, with D uncertain. The CDR3 length is 13 residues. Germline CDR1 SGHAT, CDR2 FQNNGV. V was trimmed by 5 bases and J by 4 bases, leaving 9 bases between them. CDR3 loop: CASSTSPGNTIYF. The DNA of the CDR3 is TGTGCCAGCAGCACATCACCGGGAAACACCATATATTTT.

The V call is TRBV16, the J call TRBJ1-6; D unresolved. The CDR3 extends over 13 amino acids. V lost 6 bases and J 7 bases, leaving 10 bases between the germline ends. CDR1 KGHSY and CDR2 FQNENV come from the germline V gene. In DNA form, the CDR3 reads TGTGCCAGCAGTCAGACTTCGAATTCACCCCTCCACTTT. It yields the protein CASSQTSNSPLHF.

V is TRBV19 and J is TRBJ2-1; D is uncertain. The CDR3 loop spans 10 amino acids. The V end was cut by 8 bases, the J end by 7 bases, with 6 bases between. The germline V gene has CDR1 LNHDA and CDR2 SQIVND (reference sequence). The CDR3 loop reads CASGRNEQFF. The CDR3 DNA is TGTGCCAGTGGCCGTAATGAGCAGTTCTTC.

V and J are TRBV6-2 or TRBV6-3 and TRBJ2-7, with 8 bases lining up with TRBD1. Germline trimming cut 4 bases from V and 6 bases from J; bases unmatched to any gene: 8. This CDR3 region has 14 residues. The germline gives CDR1 MNHEY, CDR2 SVGEGT. This CDR3 is CASSSGGGKREQYF. The CDR3 region has the DNA TGTGCCAGCAGTTCAGGGGGCGGAAAGCGCGAGCAGTACTTC.

This clone is a singleton in its sample. The chain is built from TRBV28 and TRBJ2-7, with TRBD1 matching over 8 bases. V trimming: 5 bases; J trimming: 5 bases; junction bases outside the gene matches: 5. CDR1 is MDHEN, CDR2 SYDVKM, per germline. The CDR3 is made up of 13 amino acids. The CDR3 DNA sequence: TGTGCCAGCAGTAGACAGGGGCTAAACGAGCAGTACTTC. This codes for CASSRQGLNEQYF. The full variable domain, its missing parts supplied by reference TRBV28 and TRBJ2-7, is DVKVTQSSRYLVKRTGEKVFLECVQDMDHENMFWYRQDPGLGLRLIYFSYDVKMKEKGDIPEGYSVSREKKERFSLILESASTNQTSMYLCASSRQGLNEQYFGPGTRLTVT.

The chain combines TRBV7-9 with TRBJ2-5; 7 bases map to TRBD2. This CDR3 region has 16 residues. V lost 0 bases and J lost 1; bases outside the gene matches: 5. The V gene's germline CDR1 is SEHNR and CDR2 FQNEAQ (reference sequence). CDR3 DNA: TGTGCCAGCAGCTTAGCCGCGACTAGCTCCCAAGAGACCCAGTACTTC. Protein: CASSLAATSSQETQYF.

The rearrangement joins TRBV28 to TRBJ2-5; D unclear. Germline CDR1 reads MDHEN; CDR2 reads SYDVKM. V gave up 3 bases and J gave up 6 bases, with 11 bases separating them. This CDR3 has 13 amino acids. The CDR3 DNA reads as TGTGCCAGCAGTTTGACGGAGAGCCAGACCCAGTACTTC. The encoded protein is CASSLTESQTQYF.

The chain has TRBV5-4 and TRBJ2-7, with TRBD1 matching 11 bases. Germline CDR1 is SGHNT and CDR2 is YYREEE (reference sequence). The CDR3 extends over 14 amino acids. The junction had 3 bases not matched to a gene; V was cut back by 3 bases and J by 4 bases. The CDR3 nucleotides are TGTGCCAGCAGCTGGGACAGGGGGAAGTACGAGCAGTACTTC. Translating it yields CASSWDRGKYEQYF.

The chain recombines TRBV5-1 with TRBJ1-6; a possible D gene is TRBD1 (5 bases). Looked up from germline, CDR1 is SGHRS and CDR2 is YFSETQ. This CDR3 is 16 amino acids long. The V end lost 0 bases, the J end lost 7 bases, and 14 bases lay between the germline ends. In DNA form, the CDR3 reads TGCGCCAGCAGCTTGGTTGGGGGGATGGTGAATTCACCCCTCCACTTT. The encoded protein is CASSLVGGMVNSPLHF.

This sequence joins TRBV6-6 and TRBJ2-1, with 11 positions matching TRBD2. The trim removed 6 bases at V and 3 bases at J, leaving 10 bases unmatched. Germline lookup yields CDR1 MNHNY and CDR2 SVGAGI (reference sequence). The CDR3 consists of 17 residues. This CDR3 is CASRRKSGTSGYNEQFF. The CDR3 nucleotides are TGTGCCAGCAGACGAAAATCCGGGACTAGCGGCTACAATGAGCAGTTCTTC.

This chain connects TRBV7-2 to TRBJ1-1; no clear D gene. V was shortened by 1 base and J by 7 bases, with 19 bases between the two germline ends. CDR3 length: 16 residues. Germline V gives CDR1 SGHTA, CDR2 FQGNSA. CDR3 region: CASSLGTLRGRNEAFF. CDR3 DNA sequence: TGTGCCAGCAGCTTAGGTACCTTGCGAGGGAGGAATGAAGCTTTCTTT.

This chain uses TRBV6-5 with TRBJ2-7, with a tentative D call TRBD1 (6 bases). This CDR3 comprises 13 residues. Trimming removed 8 bases at V and 1 base at J, with 12 bases between. CDR1 and CDR2 (germline): MNHEY, SVGAGI. CDR3 sequence: CASCRQASYEQYF. The DNA for the CDR3 is TGTGCCAGCTGCCGACAGGCGTCCTACGAGCAGTACTTC.

DNA for the CDR3: TGTGCCAGCAGGGGAGCCGGGGCTAGCGGGAGGATCGGGGAGCTGTTTTTT. Translating it yields CASRGAGASGRIGELFF. The V and J genes are TRBV28 and TRBJ2-2, with 11 positions matching TRBD2. CDR1 MDHEN and CDR2 SYDVKM come from the germline V gene. The CDR3 runs 17 residues. The V gene end was trimmed by 6 bases and the J gene end by 7 bases; junction bases not matched to a gene: 13.

The V call is TRBV19, the J call TRBJ1-5, with D unclear. Germline loops: CDR1 LNHDA, CDR2 SQIVND (reference sequence). The CDR3 spans 13 residues. V lost 10 bases, J lost 3 bases, and 13 bases lay in between. The CDR3 reads CATQPGNNQPQHF. CDR3 nucleotides: TGTGCCACTCAACCGGGGAACAATCAGCCCCAGCATTTT.